Below are 27 T cell receptor beta chains sequenced from a single sample in a study of T-cell memory formation after mild COVID-19. TCRdb ran MiXCR on the 5' RACE reads and lists one entry per CDR3 protein. This table has roughly 130,000 distinct CDR3 sequences, about 17% appearing once. Material: PBMCs or a T cell subset sorted from them (not recorded which). The source of these receptors is a man aged 18 to 30 who had mild COVID-19 (a few samples of this study predate the infection). Cell type and time point are not known.

The chain uses TRBV4-2 and TRBJ2-7; 8 bases agree with TRBD2. Germline CDR1 and CDR2: LGHNA and YNFKEQ. The CDR3 length is 15 residues. With V trimmed by 3 bases and J by 6 bases, 10 bases remained unmatched. In nucleotides, the CDR3 is TGTGCCAGCAGCCACTCCGGGACTAGTAGAGGCGAGCAGTACTTC. This encodes CASSHSGTSRGEQYF.

The chain couples TRBV7-7 to TRBJ2-3, with D perhaps matching TRBD1 (6 bases). The CDR3 extends over 14 amino acids. The germline V gene has CDR1 SSHAT and CDR2 FNYEAQ (reference sequence). Trimming stripped 2 bases from V and 4 bases from J, with 10 bases between. In DNA, the CDR3 is TGTGCCAGCAGCTTATTACCAGGGGCAGATACGCAGTATTTT. It codes for CASSLLPGADTQYF.

This clonotype was seen more than once but under ten times. The CDR3 nucleotides are TGTGCCAGCAACTCACTAGCGGGGGGAGGAGATACGCAGTATTTT. Translating it yields CASNSLAGGGDTQYF. V usage is TRBV7-2 and J usage is TRBJ2-3; TRBD2 agrees at 12 bases. This CDR3 spans 15 amino acids. Germline V gives CDR1 SGHTA, CDR2 FQGNSA. After removal of 7 bases from V and 5 bases from J, the junction contained 7 bases not matched to a gene.

The J gene is TRBJ1-5, the V gene TRBV30; possible D gene TRBD1, 5 bases. This CDR3 contains 14 residues. The V gene lost 7 bases and the J gene lost 4 bases, with 17 bases spanning the gap. The germline V gene encodes CDR1 GTSNPN and CDR2 SVGIG (reference sequence). CDR3 coding DNA: TGTGCCTCCTCGGGTTCGGGGCTTAATCAGCCCCAGCATTTT. This encodes CASSGSGLNQPQHF.

The CDR3 loop reads CASSLAVRAGPGLAGARNEQFF. Written as DNA, the CDR3 is TGCGCCAGCAGCTTGGCGGTCCGGGCAGGGCCGGGACTAGCGGGGGCCCGCAATGAGCAGTTCTTC. The chain employs TRBV5-1 and TRBJ2-1; TRBD2 aligns across 14 bases. The CDR3 has 22 residues. Germline CDR1 and CDR2: SGHRS and YFSETQ. The V gene end was trimmed by 0 bases and the J gene end by 6 bases; junction bases not matched to a gene: 20.

The J gene is TRBJ1-1, the V gene TRBV7-8; TRBD1 might be the D (5 bases). Trimming took off 5 bases at V and 0 bases at J, with 19 bases between the two ends. CDR1 is SGHVS, CDR2 FQNEAQ, per germline. This CDR3 region has 17 residues. The CDR3 DNA follows: TGTGCCAGCAGCAACCTACGGGCAGGGACGTTGAACACTGAAGCTTTCTTT. As protein: CASSNLRAGTLNTEAFF.

This clonotype came up a few times. The chain has TRBV5-1 and TRBJ1-2; D is undetermined. Germline CDR1 and CDR2: SGHRS and YFSETQ. The CDR3 totals 15 residues. The ends were cut back, 4 bases at V and 2 bases at J, with 15 bases in the middle. This chain's CDR3 is CASSASGVLNYGYTF. The CDR3 coding sequence is TGCGCCAGCAGCGCCAGCGGGGTACTCAACTATGGCTACACCTTC.

The chain uses TRBV5-1 and TRBJ2-1; D might be TRBD1 (6 bases). The germline V and J ends were trimmed by 0 bases and 8 bases, with 15 bases remaining between them. This CDR3 region has 15 residues. CDR1 is SGHRS and CDR2 is YFSETQ in the germline V gene. Here the CDR3 DNA reads TGCGCCAGCAGCTTGGAGGCCAGGGGTCACGATGAGCAGTTCTTC. Translating gives CASSLEARGHDEQFF.

This clonotype was observed a few times. This chain connects TRBV6-5 to TRBJ2-7; possible D gene TRBD2, 6 bases. From germline, CDR1 is MNHEY and CDR2 SVGAGI. The CDR3 is 15 amino acids. With 4 bases removed from V and 2 bases from J, the gap between germline ends came to 15 bases. As DNA, the CDR3 is TGTGCCAGCAGTTGGGGTACGGGGGATCCCTACGAGCAGTACTTC. It codes for CASSWGTGDPYEQYF.

The chain uses TRBV5-1 and TRBJ1-1; 9 bases map to TRBD1. The CDR3 consists of 16 residues. J was trimmed by 2 bases and V by 4 bases; bases with no gene match: 9. Germline CDR1 and CDR2: SGHRS and YFSETQ. The CDR3 reads CASSQPYRGRNTEAFF. In nucleotides, the CDR3 is TGCGCCAGCAGCCAACCTTACAGGGGGCGAAACACTGAAGCTTTCTTT. The whole variable domain, remainder taken from reference TRBV5-1 and TRBJ1-1, is KAGVTQTPRYLIKTRGQQVTLSCSPISGHRSVSWYQQTPGQGLQFLFEYFSETQRNKGNFPGRFSGRQFSNSRSEMNVSTLELGDSALYLCASSQPYRGRNTEAFFGQGTRLTVV.

The rearrangement links TRBV6-2 or TRBV6-3 to TRBJ2-2; the D gene is possibly TRBD1 (6 bases). The CDR3 consists of 15 residues. Trimming stripped 5 bases from V and 4 bases from J, with 14 bases between. CDR1 and CDR2 (germline): MNHEY, SVGEGT. The CDR3 protein is CASSPHTRGTGELFF. CDR3 nucleotide sequence: TGTGCCAGCAGTCCTCACACCAGGGGCACCGGGGAGCTGTTTTTT.

This clonotype came up many times. The chain recombines TRBV7-2 with TRBJ2-1; possibly TRBD2 for D (6 bases). Trimming removed 2 bases from V and 5 bases from J, with 13 bases in between. The CDR3 has 15 residues. The germline V gene encodes CDR1 SGHTA and CDR2 FQGNSA. CDR3: CASSLRSRGNNEQFF. The CDR3 DNA reads as TGTGCCAGCAGCTTAAGGTCGCGGGGCAACAATGAGCAGTTCTTC.

This clonotype was picked up a small number of times. The genes are TRBV12-3 or TRBV12-4 and TRBJ2-5; D possibly matches TRBD1 or TRBD2 (5 bases each). This CDR3 contains 13 residues. The V gene lost 5 bases and the J gene lost 5 bases, with 12 bases spanning the gap. CDR3 region: CASSPRGVETQYF. The CDR3 DNA sequence: TGTGCCAGCAGTCCGAGAGGGGTGGAGACCCAGTACTTC.

V is TRBV6-2 or TRBV6-3 and J is TRBJ2-7; D is uncertain. Per the germline V gene, CDR1 is MNHEY and CDR2 is SVGEGT. The ends were cut back, 8 bases at V and 0 bases at J, with 14 bases in the middle. The CDR3 loop spans 14 amino acids. The CDR3 reads CASCQVGYSYEQYF. CDR3 nucleotide sequence: TGTGCCAGCTGTCAGGTGGGCTACTCCTACGAGCAGTACTTC.

This clonotype was found a few times. The V gene is TRBV12-3 or TRBV12-4, the J gene TRBJ1-5; no clear D gene. This CDR3 is built from 12 residues. Trimming left V 8 bases short and J 4 bases short, with 9 bases between. The CDR3 sequence is CASSMQNQPQHF. The CDR3 DNA sequence: TGTGCCAGCTCGATGCAGAATCAGCCCCAGCATTTT.

This clonotype was recorded at least ten times. The chain recombines TRBV5-6 with TRBJ2-3; a weak D match, TRBD2 (6 bases). Trimming removed 5 bases from V and 1 base from J, with 14 bases in between. Germline V gives CDR1 SGHDT, CDR2 YYEEEE. This CDR3 contains 15 residues. The CDR3 DNA is TGTGCCAGCAGTAAGCGGACTACAGGCACAGATACGCAGTATTTT. It codes for CASSKRTTGTDTQYF.

V gene TRBV10-3 combines with J gene TRBJ1-4; D not resolved. The V end was cut by 2 bases, the J end by 6 bases, with 7 bases between. The CDR3 loop spans 13 amino acids. Germline V gene data show CDR1 as ENHRY and CDR2 as SYGVKD. CDR3 sequence reads: CAISEMVDEKLFF. CDR3 bases: TGTGCCATCAGTGAGATGGTAGATGAAAAACTGTTTTTT.

This clonotype was observed a few times. V gene TRBV18 combines with J gene TRBJ2-5; no clear D gene. CDR1 is KGHSH, CDR2 LQKENI, per germline. The CDR3 covers 13 residues. V lost 6 bases to trimming and J lost 5 bases, with 13 bases between them. The CDR3 nucleotides are TGTGCCAGCTCTTCGGACCTCCAGGAGACCCAGTACTTC. This encodes CASSSDLQETQYF. The full variable domain, completed using reference TRBV18 and TRBJ2-5, is NAGVMQNPRHLVRRRGQEARLRCSPMKGHSHVYWYRQLPEEGLKFMVYLQKENIIDESGMPKERFSAEFPKEGPSILRIQQVVRGDSAAYFCASSSDLQETQYFGPGTRLLVL.

This clonotype was observed a handful of times. J is TRBJ1-1 and V is TRBV7-2; a possible D gene is TRBD1 (5 bases). V was shortened by 5 bases and J by 3 bases, with 10 bases between the two germline ends. Per the germline V gene, CDR1 is SGHTA and CDR2 is FQGNSA. The CDR3 runs 13 residues. In nucleotides, the CDR3 is TGTGCCAGCAGCCCAGGGAGGTACACTGAAGCTTTCTTT. The encoded protein is CASSPGRYTEAFF.

This chain joins TRBV6-2 or TRBV6-3 and TRBJ2-7; D might be TRBD1 (6 bases). Trimming stripped 8 bases from V and 4 bases from J, with 12 bases between. CDR3 length: 12 residues. Germline lookup yields CDR1 MNHEY and CDR2 SVGEGT. CDR3 sequence (DNA): TGTGCCAGCGGGCGCCAGGGGTACGAGCAGTACTTC. Residues: CASGRQGYEQYF.

This chain connects TRBV7-8 to TRBJ1-5; D is perhaps TRBD1 (6 bases). Trimming removed 1 base from V and 1 base from J, with 11 bases in between. Germline values: CDR1 SGHVS, CDR2 FQNEAQ. This CDR3 region has 16 residues. The CDR3 bases are TGTGCCAGCAGCTTAGATTGGGGGGCAAGCAATCAGCCCCAGCATTTT. This translates into CASSLDWGASNQPQHF.

The chain employs TRBV5-1 and TRBJ2-1; D call uncertain. The CDR3 loop spans 17 amino acids. From germline, CDR1 is SGHRS and CDR2 YFSETQ. V lost 0 bases, J lost 2 bases, and 15 bases lay in between. CDR3 sequence reads: CASSLAPLTVAYNEQFF. The CDR3 coding sequence is TGCGCCAGCAGCTTGGCCCCCCTCACCGTAGCCTACAATGAGCAGTTCTTC.

This clonotype occurred a few times. This may be a read error, as it is one base from a much larger clone. The chain is built from TRBV20-1 and TRBJ2-1; 8 bases align to TRBD2. CDR3 length: 14 residues. Losses at the gene ends were 4 bases for V and 2 bases for J; bases not matched to a gene: 4. The germline V gene encodes CDR1 DFQATT and CDR2 SNEGSKA (reference sequence). The chain's CDR3 is CSANSGGPYNEQFF. The CDR3 region has the DNA TGCAGTGCTAACTCGGGGGGGCCCTACAATGAGCAGTTCTTC.

This clonotype was detected a few times. Here the CDR3 reads CASSINSGEDQQYV. The CDR3 DNA is TGTGCCAGCAGTATCAATAGCGGGGAGGACCAGCAGTACGTC. This chain uses TRBV11-2 with TRBJ2-7; 8 positions match TRBD2. The germline CDR1 and CDR2 sequences are SGHAT and FQNNGV. This CDR3 region has 14 residues. Trimming at V came to 6 bases and at J to 8 bases, leaving 12 bases not matched to a gene.

The table lists this clonotype with a few counts. This chain links TRBV28 with TRBJ1-1; D perhaps matches TRBD1 (6 bases). The length of the CDR3 is 14 residues. V was trimmed by 5 bases and J by 0 bases, leaving 10 bases between them. Per the germline V gene, CDR1 is MDHEN and CDR2 is SYDVKM. In DNA, the CDR3 is TGTGCCAGCAGTAAAGGGGGGATGAACACTGAAGCTTTCTTT. Residues: CASSKGGMNTEAFF. Drawing the rest from reference TRBV28 and TRBJ1-1, the complete variable domain is DVKVTQSSRYLVKRTGEKVFLECVQDMDHENMFWYRQDPGLGLRLIYFSYDVKMKEKGDIPEGYSVSREKKERFSLILESASTNQTSMYLCASSKGGMNTEAFFGQGTRLTVV.

This clonotype came up a few times. The chain combines TRBV11-2 with TRBJ2-3, with D maybe TRBD2 (6 bases). Germline values: CDR1 SGHAT, CDR2 FQNNGV. The CDR3 runs to 16 residues. V lost 1 base to trimming and J lost 4 bases, with 15 bases between them. The CDR3 DNA reads as TGTGCCAGCAGCTTAGCCCCCACTAGCCCGCCAGATACGCAGTATTTT. As protein: CASSLAPTSPPDTQYF. The complete variable domain, with remaining parts taken from reference TRBV11-2 and TRBJ2-3, reads EAGVAQSPRYKIIEKRQSVAFWCNPISGHATLYWYQQILGQGPKLLIQFQNNGVVDDSQLPKDRFSAERLKGVDSTLKIQPAKLEDSAVYLCASSLAPTSPPDTQYFGPGTRLTVL.

This clonotype was counted between two and nine times. J is TRBJ2-3 and V is TRBV5-4; 8 bases align to TRBD2. This CDR3 spans 14 amino acids. Trimming removed 3 bases from V and 6 bases from J; junction bases left unmatched: 6. CDR1 and CDR2 (germline): SGHNT, YYREEE (reference sequence). The CDR3 region is CASSSSGGTDTQYF. DNA of the CDR3: TGTGCCAGCAGCTCCAGCGGGGGAACCGATACGCAGTATTTT.